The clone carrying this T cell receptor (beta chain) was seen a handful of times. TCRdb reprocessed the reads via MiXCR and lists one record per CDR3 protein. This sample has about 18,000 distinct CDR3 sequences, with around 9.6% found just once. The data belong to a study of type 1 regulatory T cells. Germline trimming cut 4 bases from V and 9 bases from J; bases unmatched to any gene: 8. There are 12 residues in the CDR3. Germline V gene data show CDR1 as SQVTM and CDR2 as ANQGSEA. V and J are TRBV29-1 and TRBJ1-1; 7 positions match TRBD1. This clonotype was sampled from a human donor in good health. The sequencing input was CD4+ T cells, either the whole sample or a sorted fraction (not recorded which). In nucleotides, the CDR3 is TGCAGCGTTGGAGGGGACAGTCGACAAGCTTTCTTT. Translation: CSVGGDSRQAFF.